This T cell receptor beta chain was retrieved from a study of blood T cells in healthy people across ages. Study-wide results and limits: TCR beta diversity per million T cells fell roughly linearly with age.

The length of the CDR3 is 16 residues. Per germline, CDR1 SQVTM and CDR2 ANQGSEA. Trimming removed 0 bases from V and 5 bases from J, with 19 bases in between. Concerning this clonotype itself: As yet, its antigen is unknown.

Donors each provided roughly 11 milliliters of peripheral blood. Then a second PCR, running roughly 7 to 11 cycles, was carried out with a sample-barcoded 5' primer and a J-beta primer mix. Each sample provided no less than 2.5 million CDR3-containing paired-end reads. Using its own MiXCR run on the 5' RACE reads, TCRdb lists one record per CDR3 protein. This sample has under 2,000,000 distinct CDR3 sequences, with roughly 50% found just once. This sequence was found in a woman between 40 and 50 years old in good health. The sequenced sample was blood. The chain uses TRBV29-1 and TRBJ2-5; a possible D gene is TRBD1 (5 bases). CDR3 nucleotide sequence: TGCAGCGTTGAAGATCTGCGGTATTCGTCAGGGGAGACCCAGTACTTC. It encodes CSVEDLRYSSGETQYF.